Listed below are T cell receptor beta chains from one sample, sequenced in a study of T cell responses to AZD1222 COVID-19 vaccine. Method: immunoSEQ multiplex PCR; TCRdb's copy keeps in-frame clones and lacks some. The profile shows 95,000 or so clones, approximately 91% of them singletons. Specimen: peripheral blood, collected on day 0 of AZD1222 vaccination. The receptors were sampled from an adult in good health. Both conserved end residues are part of each CDR3. The D gene is left open where the match is weak. Not every row has a clone size; where given, it reads once, few, many or a size class.

d_gene	v_gene	j_gene	abundance	CDR3aa	CDR3nt
-	TRBV6-2/TRBV6-3	TRBJ2-1	few	CASSWSYEQFF	TGTGCCAGCAGTTGGTCCTATGAGCAGTTCTTC
-	TRBV5-8	TRBJ1-2	-	CASSFPGQSGYTF	TGTGCCAGCAGCTTCCCCGGGCAAAGCGGCTACACCTTC
-	TRBV6-2/TRBV6-3	TRBJ2-7	-	CASSYPHEQYF	TGTGCCAGCAGTTATCCCCACGAGCAGTACTTC
-	TRBV5-1	TRBJ1-6	-	CASSLRGTIDSPLHF	TGCGCCAGCAGCTTGAGGGGGACGATTGATTCACCCCTCCACTTT
-	TRBV11-3	TRBJ1-4	-	CASSMPGNEKLFF	TGTGCCAGCAGCATGCCCGGGAATGAAAAACTGTTTTTT
-	TRBV30	TRBJ1-5	few	CAYKGANQPQHF	TGTGCCTATAAGGGAGCAAATCAGCCCCAGCATTTT
TRBD1	TRBV4-1	TRBJ1-2	-	CASSQGTGRYYGYTF	TGCGCCAGCAGCCAAGGGACAGGGCGCTACTATGGCTACACCTTC
TRBD2	TRBV30	TRBJ2-1	-	CAWTRGLAGGYNEQFF	TGTGCCTGGACCCGTGGACTAGCGGGGGGTTACAATGAGCAGTTCTTC
-	TRBV28	TRBJ1-1	-	CASSLDGNTEAFF	TGTGCCAGCAGCCTGGACGGGAACACTGAAGCTTTCTTT
-	TRBV12-3/TRBV12-4	TRBJ2-7	-	CASSLRPNEQYF	TGTGCCAGCAGTCTCCGACCCAACGAGCAGTACTTC
TRBD1	TRBV27	TRBJ1-6	once	CASSPGQGGSPLHF	TGTGCCAGCAGCCCCGGACAGGGGGGTTCACCCCTCCACTTT
TRBD2	TRBV7-3	TRBJ2-3	-	CASSPGGGTDTQYF	TGTGCCAGCAGCCCCGGGGGGGGCACAGATACGCAGTATTTT
-	TRBV6-2/TRBV6-3	TRBJ1-3	-	CASSYSRSSGNTIYF	TGTGCCAGCAGTTACTCGAGGAGCTCTGGAAACACCATATATTTT
TRBD1	TRBV7-9	TRBJ1-1	-	CASSLQGEGTEAFF	TGTGCCAGCAGCTTACAGGGGGAAGGGACTGAAGCTTTCTTT
TRBD1	TRBV30	TRBJ1-6	-	CAWRWGQGNSPLHF	TGTGCCTGGAGGTGGGGACAGGGAAATTCACCCCTCCACTTT
TRBD1	TRBV5-1	TRBJ2-1	-	CASSPTGTEGHEQFF	TGCGCCAGCAGCCCGACCGGGACAGAGGGCCATGAGCAGTTCTTC
-	TRBV5-1	TRBJ1-5	-	CASSLMGQGLAPQHF	TGCGCCAGCAGCTTGATGGGGCAGGGTCTTGCGCCCCAGCATTTT
-	TRBV10-2	TRBJ1-6	once	CASSESPAGSYSPLHF	TGCGCCAGCAGTGAGTCCCCGGCTGGCTCGTATTCACCCCTCCACTTT
TRBD1	TRBV2	TRBJ1-2	-	CASSSTGGASYGYTF	TGTGCCAGCAGCTCCACAGGGGGCGCATCCTATGGCTACACCTTC
-	TRBV30	TRBJ1-3	-	CAWSVGKGNTIYF	TGTGCCTGGAGTGTTGGAAAGGGAAACACCATATATTTT
-	TRBV19	TRBJ1-2	once	CASRSRGDNYGYTF	TGTGCCAGTAGGTCTAGAGGGGACAACTATGGCTACACCTTC
-	TRBV28	TRBJ2-7	once	CASSPGPIPYEQYF	TGTGCCAGCAGCCCCGGGCCTATACCCTACGAGCAGTACTTC
-	TRBV27	TRBJ2-7	-	CASRNAGRAEAPYEQYF	TGTGCCAGCCGAAACGCGGGACGGGCAGAAGCTCCCTACGAGCAGTACTTC